This TCR beta chain was obtained from a study of T cell responses to AZD1222 COVID-19 vaccine. Whole-study results and caveats: Just a handful of AZD1222 recipients were seropositive at baseline. There were repertoire samples only from the period after the peak T cell response.

Data came from immunoSEQ multiplex PCR; TCRdb stores just in-frame clones and leaves some out. This repertoire shows around 120,000 clones, just under 95% found once; its top ten account for approximately 3%. This CDR3 spans 16 amino acids. Germline V lookup: CDR1 MNHEY, CDR2 SVGAGI. Trimming took 1 base from V and 4 from J, leaving 16 bases between them. There are many counts of this clone. Its antigen is not known. This specimen consisted of peripheral blood, obtained on day 0 of AZD1222 vaccination. The clonotype was recovered from an adult in good health. J is TRBJ2-5 and V is TRBV6-5, with D perhaps TRBD2 (7 bases). The CDR3 here is CASSYYSGGGGETQYF. The CDR3 DNA reads TGTGCCAGCAGTTACTACTCCGGGGGCGGGGGAGAGACCCAGTACTTC.